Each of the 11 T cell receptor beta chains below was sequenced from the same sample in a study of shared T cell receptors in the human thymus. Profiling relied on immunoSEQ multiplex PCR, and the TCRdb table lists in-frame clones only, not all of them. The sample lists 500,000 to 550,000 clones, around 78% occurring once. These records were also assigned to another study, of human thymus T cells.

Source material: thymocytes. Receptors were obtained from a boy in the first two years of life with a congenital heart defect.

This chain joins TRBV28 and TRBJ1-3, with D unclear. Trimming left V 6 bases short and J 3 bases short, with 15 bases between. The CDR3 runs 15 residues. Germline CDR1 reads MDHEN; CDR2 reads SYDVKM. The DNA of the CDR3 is TGTGCCAGCAGCATCCCACATTGGCATGGAAACACCATATATTTT. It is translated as CASSIPHWHGNTIYF.

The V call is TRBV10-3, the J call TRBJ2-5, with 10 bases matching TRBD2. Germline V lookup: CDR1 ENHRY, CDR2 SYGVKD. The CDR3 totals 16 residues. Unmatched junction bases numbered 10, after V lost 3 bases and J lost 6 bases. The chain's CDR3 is CAISDKGSGRAKTQYF. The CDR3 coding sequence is TGTGCCATCAGTGACAAGGGGAGCGGGAGGGCGAAGACCCAGTACTTC.

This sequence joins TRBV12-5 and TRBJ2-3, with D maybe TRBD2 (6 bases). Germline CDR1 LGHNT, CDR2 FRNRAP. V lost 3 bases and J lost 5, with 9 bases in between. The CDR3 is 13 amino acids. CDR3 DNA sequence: TGTGCTAGTGGTTTCCTGGGGGGAGATACGCAGTATTTT. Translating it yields CASGFLGGDTQYF. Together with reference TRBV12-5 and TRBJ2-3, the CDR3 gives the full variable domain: DARVTQTPRHKVTEMGQEVTMRCQPILGHNTVFWYRQTMMQGLELLAYFRNRAPLDDSGMPKDRFSAEMPDATLATLKIQPSEPRDSAVYFCASGFLGGDTQYFGPGTRLTVL.

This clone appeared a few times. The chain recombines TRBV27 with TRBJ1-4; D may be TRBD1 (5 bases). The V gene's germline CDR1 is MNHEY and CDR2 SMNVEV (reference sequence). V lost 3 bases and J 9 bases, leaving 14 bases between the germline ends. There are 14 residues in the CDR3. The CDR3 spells CASSFKATVQKLFF. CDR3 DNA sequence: TGTGCCAGCAGTTTTAAGGCGACAGTGCAAAAACTGTTTTTT.

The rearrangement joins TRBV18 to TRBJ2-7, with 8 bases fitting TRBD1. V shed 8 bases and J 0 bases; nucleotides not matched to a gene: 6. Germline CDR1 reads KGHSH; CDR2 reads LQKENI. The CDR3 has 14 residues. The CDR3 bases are TGTGCCAGCCCAATGGACAGGGTCTCCTACGAGCAGTACTTC. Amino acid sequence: CASPMDRVSYEQYF.

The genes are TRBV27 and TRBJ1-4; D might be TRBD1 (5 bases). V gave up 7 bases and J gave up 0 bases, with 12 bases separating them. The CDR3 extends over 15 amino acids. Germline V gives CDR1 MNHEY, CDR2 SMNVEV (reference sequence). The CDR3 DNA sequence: TGTGCCAGCACCTGGGGGGTAGCAACTAATGAAAAACTGTTTTTT. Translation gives CASTWGVATNEKLFF. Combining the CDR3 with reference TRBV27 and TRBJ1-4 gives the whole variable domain EAQVTQNPRYLITVTGKKLTVTCSQNMNHEYMSWYRQDPGLGLRQIYYSMNVEVTDKGDVPEGYKVSRKEKRNFPLILESPSPNQTSLYFCASTWGVATNEKLFFGSGTQLSVL.

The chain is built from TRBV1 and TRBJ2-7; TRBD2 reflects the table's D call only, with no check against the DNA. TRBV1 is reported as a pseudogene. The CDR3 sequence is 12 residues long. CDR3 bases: TGCACCAGCAGCCAAGAGGGGGGCGAGCAGTACTTC. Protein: CTSSQEGGEQYF.

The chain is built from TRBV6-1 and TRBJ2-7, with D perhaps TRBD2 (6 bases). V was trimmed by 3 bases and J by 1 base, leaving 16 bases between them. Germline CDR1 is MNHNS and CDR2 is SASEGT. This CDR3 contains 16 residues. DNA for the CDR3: TGTGCCAGCAGTGATACCCCGCTAGCGCGATCCTACGAGCAGTACTTC. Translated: CASSDTPLARSYEQYF.

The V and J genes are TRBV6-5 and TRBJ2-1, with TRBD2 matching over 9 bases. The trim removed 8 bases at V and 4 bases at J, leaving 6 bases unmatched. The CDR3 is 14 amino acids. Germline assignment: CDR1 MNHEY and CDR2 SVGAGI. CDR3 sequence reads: CASGRLADYNEQFF. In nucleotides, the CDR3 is TGTGCCAGCGGAAGACTAGCGGATTACAATGAGCAGTTCTTC.

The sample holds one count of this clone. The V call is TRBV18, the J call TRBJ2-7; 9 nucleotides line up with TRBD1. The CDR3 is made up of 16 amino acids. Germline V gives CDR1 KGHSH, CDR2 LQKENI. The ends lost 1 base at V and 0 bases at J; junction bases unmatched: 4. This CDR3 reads CASSPQTGGDSYEQYF. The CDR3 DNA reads TGTGCCAGCTCACCACAGACAGGGGGGGACTCCTACGAGCAGTACTTC.

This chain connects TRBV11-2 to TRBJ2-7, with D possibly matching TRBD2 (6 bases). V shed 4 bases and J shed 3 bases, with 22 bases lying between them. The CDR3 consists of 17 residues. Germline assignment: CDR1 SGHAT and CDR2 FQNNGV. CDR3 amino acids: CASSSGAKSGRDYEQYF. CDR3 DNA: TGTGCCAGCAGCTCAGGTGCCAAGTCGGGGCGGGACTACGAGCAGTACTTC.